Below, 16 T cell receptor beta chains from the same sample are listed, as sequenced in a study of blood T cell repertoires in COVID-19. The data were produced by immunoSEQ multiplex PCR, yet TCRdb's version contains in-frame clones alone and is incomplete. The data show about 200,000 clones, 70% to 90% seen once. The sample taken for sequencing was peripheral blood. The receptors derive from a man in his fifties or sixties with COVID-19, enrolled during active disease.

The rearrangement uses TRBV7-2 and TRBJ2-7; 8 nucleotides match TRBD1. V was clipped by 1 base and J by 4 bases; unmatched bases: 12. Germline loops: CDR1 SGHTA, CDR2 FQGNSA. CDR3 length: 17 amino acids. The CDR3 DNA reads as TGTGCCAGCAGCTTAGGGGTCCTTGGACAGGGAGCTTACGAGCAGTACTTC. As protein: CASSLGVLGQGAYEQYF.

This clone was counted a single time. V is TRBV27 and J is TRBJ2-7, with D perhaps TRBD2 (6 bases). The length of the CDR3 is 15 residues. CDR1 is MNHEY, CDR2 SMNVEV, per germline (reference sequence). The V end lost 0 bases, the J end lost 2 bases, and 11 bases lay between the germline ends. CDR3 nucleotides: TGTGCCAGCAGTTTATCGTGGAGGGGACCCTACGAGCAGTACTTC. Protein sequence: CASSLSWRGPYEQYF.

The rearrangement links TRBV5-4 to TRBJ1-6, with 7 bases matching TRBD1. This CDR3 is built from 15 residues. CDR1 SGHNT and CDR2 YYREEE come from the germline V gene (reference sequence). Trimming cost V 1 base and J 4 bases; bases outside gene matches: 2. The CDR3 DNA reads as TGTGCCAGCAGCTTGCCAGGGGGATATAATTCACCCCTCCACTTT. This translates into CASSLPGGYNSPLHF.

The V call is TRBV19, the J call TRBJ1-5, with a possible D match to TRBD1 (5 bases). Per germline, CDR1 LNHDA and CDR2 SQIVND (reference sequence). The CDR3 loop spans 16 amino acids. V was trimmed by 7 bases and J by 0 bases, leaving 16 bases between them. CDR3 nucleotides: TGTGCCAGTAAAACCCCTTGGGGGGATAGCAATCAGCCCCAGCATTTT. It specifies CASKTPWGDSNQPQHF.

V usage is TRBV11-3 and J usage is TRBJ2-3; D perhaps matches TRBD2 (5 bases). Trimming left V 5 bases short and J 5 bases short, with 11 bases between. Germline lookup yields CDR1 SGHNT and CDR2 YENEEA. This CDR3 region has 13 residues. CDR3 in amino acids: CASSTRAGDTQYF. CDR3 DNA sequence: TGTGCCAGCAGCACTAGGGCGGGAGATACGCAGTATTTT.

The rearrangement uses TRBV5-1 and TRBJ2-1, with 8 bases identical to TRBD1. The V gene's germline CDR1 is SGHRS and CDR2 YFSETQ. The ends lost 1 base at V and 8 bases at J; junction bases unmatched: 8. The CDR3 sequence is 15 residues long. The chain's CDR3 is CASSLWGQVVDEQFF. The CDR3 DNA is TGCGCCAGCAGCTTGTGGGGACAGGTTGTGGATGAGCAGTTCTTC.

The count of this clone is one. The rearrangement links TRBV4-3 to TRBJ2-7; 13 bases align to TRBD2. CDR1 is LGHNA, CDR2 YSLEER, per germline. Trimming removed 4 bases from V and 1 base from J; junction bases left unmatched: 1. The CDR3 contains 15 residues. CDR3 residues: CASSRTSGGSYEQYF. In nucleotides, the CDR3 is TGCGCCAGCAGCCGGACTAGCGGGGGTTCCTACGAGCAGTACTTC.

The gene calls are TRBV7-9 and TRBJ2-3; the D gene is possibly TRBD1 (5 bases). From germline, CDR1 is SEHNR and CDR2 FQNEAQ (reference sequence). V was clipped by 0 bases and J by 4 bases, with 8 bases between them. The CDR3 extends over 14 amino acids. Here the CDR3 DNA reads TGTGCCAGCAGCTTAGCAGGGGTGCCAGATACGCAGTATTTT. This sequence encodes CASSLAGVPDTQYF.

This CDR3 is CATSDPDRFGETQYF. CDR3 in DNA: TGTGCCACCAGTGACCCAGACAGGTTTGGAGAGACCCAGTACTTC. This chain joins TRBV24-1 and TRBJ2-5; weak D call: TRBD1 (6 bases). Germline values: CDR1 KGHDR, CDR2 SFDVKD. This CDR3 is built from 15 residues. V lost 4 bases to trimming and J lost 4 bases, with 15 bases between them.

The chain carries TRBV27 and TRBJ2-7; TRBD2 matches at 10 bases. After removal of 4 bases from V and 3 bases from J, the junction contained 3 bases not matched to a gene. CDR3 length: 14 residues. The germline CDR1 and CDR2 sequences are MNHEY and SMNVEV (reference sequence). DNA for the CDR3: TGTGCCAGCAGTTCAATAGCGGGAGGCTACGAGCAGTACTTC. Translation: CASSSIAGGYEQYF.

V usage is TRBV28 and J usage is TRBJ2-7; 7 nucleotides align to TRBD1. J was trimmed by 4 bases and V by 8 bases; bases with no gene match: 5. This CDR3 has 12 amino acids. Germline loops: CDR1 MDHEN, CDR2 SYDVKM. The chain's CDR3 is CASGGRGYEQYF. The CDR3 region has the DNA TGTGCCAGCGGGGGCAGGGGGTACGAGCAGTACTTC.

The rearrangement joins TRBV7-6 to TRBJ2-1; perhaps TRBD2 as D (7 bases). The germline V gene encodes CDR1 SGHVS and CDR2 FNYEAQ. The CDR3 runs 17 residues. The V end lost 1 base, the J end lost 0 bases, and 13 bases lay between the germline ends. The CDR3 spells CASSLGGRGASYNEQFF. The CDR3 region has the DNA TGTGCCAGCAGCTTAGGGGGGAGGGGGGCCTCCTACAATGAGCAGTTCTTC. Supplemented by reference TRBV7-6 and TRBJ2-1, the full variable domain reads GAGVSQSPRYKVTKRGQDVALRCDPISGHVSLYWYRQALGQGPEFLTYFNYEAQQDKSGLPNDRFSAERPEGSISTLTIQRTEQRDSAMYRCASSLGGRGASYNEQFFGPGTRLTVL.

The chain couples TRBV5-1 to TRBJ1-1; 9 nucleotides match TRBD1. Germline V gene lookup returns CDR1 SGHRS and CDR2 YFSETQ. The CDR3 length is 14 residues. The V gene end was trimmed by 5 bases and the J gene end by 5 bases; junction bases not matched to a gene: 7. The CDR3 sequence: CASRPGQGVTEAFF. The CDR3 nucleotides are TGCGCCAGCAGACCGGGACAGGGCGTAACTGAAGCTTTCTTT.

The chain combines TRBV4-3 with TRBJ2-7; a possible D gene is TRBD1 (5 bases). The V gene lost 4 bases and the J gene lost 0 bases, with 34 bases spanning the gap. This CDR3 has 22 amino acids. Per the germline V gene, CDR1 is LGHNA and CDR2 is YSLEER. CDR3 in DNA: TGCGCCAGCAGCCCTCGCGGCCCCCTCATTCTAAACAGGTTATGGGGCTCCTACGAGCAGTACTTC. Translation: CASSPRGPLILNRLWGSYEQYF.

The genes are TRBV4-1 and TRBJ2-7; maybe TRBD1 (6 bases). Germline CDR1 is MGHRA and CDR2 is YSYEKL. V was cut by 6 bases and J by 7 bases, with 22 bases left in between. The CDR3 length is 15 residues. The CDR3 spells CASSRLTTGFSEQYF. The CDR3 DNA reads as TGCGCCAGCAGTCGTTTGACTACAGGGTTTTCGGAGCAGTACTTC.

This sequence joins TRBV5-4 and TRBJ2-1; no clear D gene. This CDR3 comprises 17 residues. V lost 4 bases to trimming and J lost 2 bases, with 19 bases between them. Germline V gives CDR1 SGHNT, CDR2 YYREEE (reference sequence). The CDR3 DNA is TGTGCCAGCAGCGGGTCCTCAGCGCCCTTGACCTACAATGAGCAGTTCTTC. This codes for CASSGSSAPLTYNEQFF.